Listed below are T cell receptor beta chains from one sample, sequenced in a study of OX40 agonist ivuxolimab in advanced cancers. Only in-frame clones appear in the TCRdb table, and some are missing; sequencing was by immunoSEQ multiplex PCR. The sample holds 25,000 to 30,000 clones, 82% seen once. Sequenced here: CD4+ or CD8+ T cells sorted from blood, sampled in a trial of the OX40 agonist ivuxolimab. The receptors were sampled from an adult with an advanced solid tumor such as melanoma, head and neck, liver or kidney cancer. Both conserved end residues are trimmed from each CDR3. D genes are given only for firm matches.

v_gene: TRBV10-2; d_gene: .; CDR3aa: ATTDTGDYEQY
v_gene: TRBV7-8; d_gene: .; CDR3aa: ASSLAEAYEQY
v_gene: TRBV10-3; d_gene: TRBD1; CDR3aa: AISAGDRGNNQPQH
v_gene: TRBV7-3; d_gene: .; CDR3aa: ASSPGTLDEQF
v_gene: TRBV2; d_gene: TRBD2; CDR3aa: ASGSPLAGADTQY
v_gene: TRBV11-2; d_gene: .; CDR3aa: ASSLNVNTEAF
v_gene: TRBV7-9; d_gene: .; CDR3aa: ASSPAYEQY
v_gene: TRBV27; d_gene: TRBD2; CDR3aa: ASSLGREGTDTQY
v_gene: TRBV21-1; d_gene: .; CDR3aa: ASRRAEKNYGYT
v_gene: TRBV19; d_gene: TRBD1; CDR3aa: ASSTGTGVNTEAF
v_gene: TRBV2; d_gene: .; CDR3aa: ASSAPGTSNSPLH
v_gene: TRBV7-6; d_gene: .; CDR3aa: ASSLAGGALNEQF
v_gene: TRBV7-6; d_gene: TRBD1; CDR3aa: ASSSHAKFGTGVDQPQH
v_gene: TRBV2; d_gene: .; CDR3aa: ASSARGYGYT
v_gene: TRBV2; d_gene: .; CDR3aa: ASRKPGGKNIQY
v_gene: TRBV5-1; d_gene: TRBD1; CDR3aa: ASSLTGGGNTEAF
v_gene: TRBV5-4; d_gene: TRBD1; CDR3aa: ASSFGQGGTEAF